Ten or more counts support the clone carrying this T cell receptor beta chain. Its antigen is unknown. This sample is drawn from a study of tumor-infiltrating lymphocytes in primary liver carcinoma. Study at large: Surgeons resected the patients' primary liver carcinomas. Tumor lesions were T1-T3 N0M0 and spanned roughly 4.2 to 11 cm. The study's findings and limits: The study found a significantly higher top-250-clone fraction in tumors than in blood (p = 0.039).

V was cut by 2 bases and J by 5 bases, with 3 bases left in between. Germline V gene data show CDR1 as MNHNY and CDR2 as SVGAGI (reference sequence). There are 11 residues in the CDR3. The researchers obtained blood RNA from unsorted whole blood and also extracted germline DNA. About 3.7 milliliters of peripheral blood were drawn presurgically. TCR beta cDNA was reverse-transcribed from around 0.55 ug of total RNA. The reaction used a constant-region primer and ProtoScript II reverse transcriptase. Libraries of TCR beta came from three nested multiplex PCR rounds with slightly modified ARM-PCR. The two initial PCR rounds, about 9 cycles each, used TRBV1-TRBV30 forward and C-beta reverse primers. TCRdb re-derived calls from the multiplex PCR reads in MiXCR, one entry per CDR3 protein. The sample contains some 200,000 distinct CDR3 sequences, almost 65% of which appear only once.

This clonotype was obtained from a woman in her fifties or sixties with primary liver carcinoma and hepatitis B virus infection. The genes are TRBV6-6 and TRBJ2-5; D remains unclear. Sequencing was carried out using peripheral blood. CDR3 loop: CASSYTETQYF. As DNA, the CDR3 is TGTGCCAGCAGTTACACGGAGACCCAGTACTTC.